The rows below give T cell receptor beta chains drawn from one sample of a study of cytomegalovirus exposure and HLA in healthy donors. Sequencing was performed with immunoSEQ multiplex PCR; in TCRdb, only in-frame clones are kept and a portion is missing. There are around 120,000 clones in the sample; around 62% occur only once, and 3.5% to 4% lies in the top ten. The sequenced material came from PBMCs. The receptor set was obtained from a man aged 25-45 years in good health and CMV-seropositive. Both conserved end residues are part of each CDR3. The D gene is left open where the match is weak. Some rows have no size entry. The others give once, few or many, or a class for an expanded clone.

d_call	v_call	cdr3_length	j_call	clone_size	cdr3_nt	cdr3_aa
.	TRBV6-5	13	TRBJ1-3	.	TGTGCCAGCAGTGGACAGACAGGAAACACCATATATTTT	CASSGQTGNTIYF
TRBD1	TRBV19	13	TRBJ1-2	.	TGTGCCAGTAGTTCAACAGGGGACTATGGCTACACCTTC	CASSSTGDYGYTF
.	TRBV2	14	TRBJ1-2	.	TGTGCCAGCAGGTCCGTCGAGGGTTACTATGGCTACACCTTC	CASRSVEGYYGYTF
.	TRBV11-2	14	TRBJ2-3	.	TGTGCCAGCAGCTTAGGGGATAGCGGAGATACGCAGTATTTT	CASSLGDSGDTQYF
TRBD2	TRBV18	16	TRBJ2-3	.	TGTGCCAGCTCACTTCCGGGGGGGTCTTCCGCCGATACGCAGTATTTT	CASSLPGGSSADTQYF
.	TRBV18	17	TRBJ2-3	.	TGTGCCAGCTCACCCGGGGGTTGGGGGTACTCGGCAGATACGCAGTATTTT	CASSPGGWGYSADTQYF
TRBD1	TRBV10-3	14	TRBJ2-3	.	TGTGCCATCAGAGCCGGGACAGGGTCAGATACGCAGTATTTT	CAIRAGTGSDTQYF
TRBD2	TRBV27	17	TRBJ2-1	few	TGTGCCAGCAGTGTTCTTCTAGCGGGGGGGCACGGGAATGAGCAGTTCTTC	CASSVLLAGGHGNEQFF
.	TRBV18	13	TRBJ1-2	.	TGTGCCAGCTCGGCACCGAACAGGGAGGGCTACACCTTC	CASSAPNREGYTF
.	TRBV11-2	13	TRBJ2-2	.	TGTGCCAGCAGCCGACAATACACCGGGGAGCTGTTTTTT	CASSRQYTGELFF
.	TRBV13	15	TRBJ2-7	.	TGTGCCAGCACCGCCTGGCGAGGTGGAACCTACGAGCAGTACTTC	CASTAWRGGTYEQYF
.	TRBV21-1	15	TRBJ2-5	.	TGTGCCAGCAGCAATAAGACAGGGGGCCGAGAGACCCAGTACTTC	CASSNKTGGRETQYF
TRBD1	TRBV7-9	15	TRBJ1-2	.	TGTGCCAGCAGCTTAGGGACAGGGCTGGGCTATGGCTACACCTTC	CASSLGTGLGYGYTF
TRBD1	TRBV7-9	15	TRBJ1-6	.	TGTGCCAGCAGCAGCTCGGGACAGGGGCGATCACCCCTCCACTTT	CASSSSGQGRSPLHF
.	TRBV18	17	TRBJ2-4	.	TGTGCCAGCTCCATGGCTATGGAGCGGACGGCCAAAAACATTCAGTACTTC	CASSMAMERTAKNIQYF
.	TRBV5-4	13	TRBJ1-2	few	TGTGCCAGCAGTTTCAGGGAGGCCTATGGCTACACCTTC	CASSFREAYGYTF
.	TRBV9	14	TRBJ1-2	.	TGTGCCAGCAGCGTAACCCCAGCTAACTATGGCTACACCTTC	CASSVTPANYGYTF
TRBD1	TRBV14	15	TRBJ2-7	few	TGTGCCAGCAGCCGAGACAGGGGGCAAACCTACGAGCAGTACTTC	CASSRDRGQTYEQYF
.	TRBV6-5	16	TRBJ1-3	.	TGTGCCAGCAGTTACTCGACTCAGGGCTCTGGAAACACCATATATTTT	CASSYSTQGSGNTIYF
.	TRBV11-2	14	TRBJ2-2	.	TGTGCCAGCAGCTTAGATAGAGGGAGCGGGGAGCTGTTTTTT	CASSLDRGSGELFF
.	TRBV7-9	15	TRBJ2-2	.	TGTGCCAGCAGCTTAGTCCTAGCGTCCACCGGGGAGCTGTTTTTT	CASSLVLASTGELFF
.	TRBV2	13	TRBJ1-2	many	TGTGCCAGCAGTGTGATGGGAGCGACTGGCTACACCTTC	CASSVMGATGYTF